This TCR beta chain was found in a study of human T cells and chemical hapten exposure. Study-wide results and limits: DPC sensitization did not alter TCRs above 1 in 1000 frequency. Donors in the study had alopecia, meaning their immune response may differ from healthy people's.

Time point here: pre-sensitization, week 0. The treatment: therapeutic diphenylcyclopropenone sensitization with weekly scalp DPC. Unfractionated whole blood yielded total RNA. TCRdb called the RACE reads again in MiXCR, with one record for every CDR3 protein. This repertoire shows about 380,000 distinct CDR3 sequences, roughly 4.6% found once; its top ten account for 2% to 3%. The table lists this clonotype with many counts. What it recognizes is unknown. Sequencing used whole blood, obtained in connection with sensitization to the hapten diphenylcyclopropenone (DPC). The sequence derives from a woman aged 45-60 years with alopecia areata. Some clones in this sample may be carry-over from other donors' samples.

The CDR3 sequence: CASSRTSGTNSYEQYF. CDR3 DNA: TGTGCCAGCAGTCGCACCAGCGGCACAAACTCCTACGAGCAGTACTTC. The chain links TRBV28 to TRBJ2-7; D is perhaps TRBD2 (5 bases). Trimming removed 5 bases from V and 0 bases from J, with 17 bases in between. This CDR3 has 16 amino acids. CDR1 MDHEN and CDR2 SYDVKM come from the germline V gene.